Following are 31 T cell receptor beta chains from one sample sequenced in a study of shared clonotypes between healthy human individuals. The protocol was immunoSEQ multiplex PCR, while the TCRdb copy is restricted to in-frame clones and leaves out a portion. The profile covers more than 2,000,000 clones, with just over 90% appearing a single time and 0.39% taken by the ten largest. The sequenced sample was naive CD4+ T cells from PBMCs. The subset: CD45RA+ positively selected. These receptors were taken from a man aged 18 to 29 in good health. Some clones in this sample may be carry-over from other donors' samples.

The chain uses TRBV4-1 and TRBJ2-7, with TRBD1 as a possible D gene (6 bases). V lost 0 bases, J lost 6 bases, and 21 bases lay in between. The CDR3 length is 17 residues. The germline gives CDR1 MGHRA, CDR2 YSYEKL. CDR3 DNA: TGCGCCAGCAGCCAAGAACCCTCACTGACAGGATCGGGCGAGCAGTACTTC. Translated: CASSQEPSLTGSGEQYF.

J is TRBJ2-7 and V is TRBV7-8, with 10 bases lining up with TRBD1. CDR3 length: 14 amino acids. V lost 5 bases, J lost 2 bases, and 3 bases stayed unmatched. Germline assignment: CDR1 SGHVS and CDR2 FQNEAQ. The CDR3 spells CASSRTGGPYEQYF. CDR3 nucleotides: TGTGCCAGCAGCCGGACAGGGGGACCCTACGAGCAGTACTTC.

The rearrangement joins TRBV11-2 to TRBJ2-7; TRBD1 aligns across 7 bases. Germline V gene sequence: CDR1 SGHAT, CDR2 FQNNGV. After removal of 3 bases from V and 5 bases from J, the junction contained 10 bases not matched to a gene. This CDR3 is 15 amino acids long. The CDR3 spells CASSFTNTGVDEQYF. Written as DNA, the CDR3 is TGTGCCAGCAGCTTTACAAACACAGGGGTGGACGAGCAGTACTTC.

The chain links TRBV7-9 to TRBJ2-1, with D possibly being TRBD2 (7 bases). The germline gives CDR1 SEHNR, CDR2 FQNEAQ (reference sequence). The CDR3 spans 16 residues. The ends were cut back, 3 bases at V and 1 base at J, with 13 bases in the middle. The chain's CDR3 is CASSFFAGASYNEQFF. The CDR3 region has the DNA TGTGCCAGCAGCTTCTTTGCGGGGGCGTCCTACAATGAGCAGTTCTTC.

The chain carries TRBV12-5 and TRBJ2-3, with 9 bases lining up with TRBD1. Germline assignment: CDR1 LGHNT and CDR2 FRNRAP. V lost 2 bases, J lost 0 bases, and 6 bases stayed unmatched. This CDR3 comprises 17 residues. CDR3 DNA: TGTGCTAGTGGTTTGACCGGACAGGGGCTTAGCACAGATACGCAGTATTTT. It translates to CASGLTGQGLSTDTQYF.

The CDR3, as DNA: TGCGCCAGCAGCTACGGACTAGCGGGAGCGGTGTCCTACAATGAGCAGTTCTTC. Translated, it gives CASSYGLAGAVSYNEQFF. The V and J genes are TRBV5-1 and TRBJ2-1, with 13 bases identical to TRBD2. The CDR3 is 18 amino acids. CDR1 is SGHRS, CDR2 YFSETQ, per germline. After removal of 3 bases from V and 1 base from J, the junction contained 7 bases not matched to a gene.

The chain is built from TRBV11-1 and TRBJ2-1; TRBD1 aligns across 10 bases. The germline V gene has CDR1 SGHAT and CDR2 FQDESV (reference sequence). With 5 bases clipped from V and 9 bases from J, the junction kept 13 bases outside the gene matches. There are 16 residues in the CDR3. CDR3 nucleotide sequence: TGTGCCAGCAGCCCTGGCGAGGGACAGGGGAGCGGTGAGCAGTTCTTC. Its protein product is CASSPGEGQGSGEQFF.

The chain joins TRBV4-3 to TRBJ2-4, with D possibly being TRBD1 (5 bases). This CDR3 is built from 15 residues. V shed 0 bases and J shed 7 bases, with 13 bases lying between them. CDR1 is LGHNA and CDR2 is YSLEER in the germline V gene. The CDR3 loop is CASSQDFLQANIQYF. The CDR3 DNA sequence: TGCGCCAGCAGCCAAGATTTTCTACAGGCGAACATTCAGTACTTC.

The gene calls are TRBV28 and TRBJ1-3; no clear D. Trimming took 9 bases from V and 0 from J, leaving 18 bases between them. The CDR3 is 16 residues long. Germline V lookup: CDR1 MDHEN, CDR2 SYDVKM. CDR3 residues: CASRLESWDSGNTIYF. In DNA, the CDR3 is TGTGCCAGTCGACTCGAGTCGTGGGACTCTGGAAACACCATATATTTT.

This clone was seen only once. J is TRBJ2-5 and V is TRBV18; 7 bases are shared with TRBD1. The CDR3 has 15 residues. J gave up 2 bases and V 3 bases, and 6 bases lay outside the gene matches. Germline V lookup: CDR1 KGHSH, CDR2 LQKENI. In DNA, the CDR3 is TGTGCCAGCTCACCCCTGGACAGGTTTCAAGAGACCCAGTACTTC. This gives the protein CASSPLDRFQETQYF.

The chain combines TRBV9 with TRBJ2-1; D unclear. V was trimmed by 3 bases and J by 8 bases, leaving 15 bases between them. Germline CDR1 SGDLS, CDR2 YYNGEE. CDR3 size: 14 residues. The DNA for the CDR3 is TGTGCCAGCAGCGCGTTGAAGGGTGTGCATGAGCAGTTCTTC. This codes for CASSALKGVHEQFF.

The rearrangement uses TRBV4-1 and TRBJ2-3, with a tentative D call TRBD1 (6 bases). Trimming took 0 bases from V and 2 from J, leaving 12 bases between them. CDR1 and CDR2 (germline): MGHRA, YSYEKL. This CDR3 contains 16 residues. CDR3 amino acids: CASSQEGQGNTDTQYF. As DNA, the CDR3 is TGCGCCAGCAGCCAAGAGGGGCAGGGGAACACAGATACGCAGTATTTT.

The chain carries TRBV27 and TRBJ2-2, with 11 bases fitting TRBD2. Germline CDR1 MNHEY, CDR2 SMNVEV (reference sequence). The CDR3 loop spans 17 amino acids. J was trimmed by 5 bases and V by 4 bases; bases with no gene match: 9. CDR3: CASSSTRTSGPTGELFF. Here the CDR3 DNA reads TGTGCCAGCAGTTCCACCCGGACTAGCGGGCCGACCGGGGAGCTGTTTTTT.

The V and J genes are TRBV5-1 and TRBJ2-3; 9 nucleotides agree with TRBD2. The CDR3 spans 16 residues. Germline V gene data show CDR1 as SGHRS and CDR2 as YFSETQ. The trim removed 2 bases at V and 4 bases at J, leaving 8 bases unmatched. In DNA form, the CDR3 reads TGCGCCAGCAGCTTTGAGCGGGAGGCTGGGGCAGATACGCAGTATTTT. It is translated as CASSFEREAGADTQYF.

The genes are TRBV9 and TRBJ2-7; D gene unclear. The V gene's germline CDR1 is SGDLS and CDR2 YYNGEE. V shed 1 base and J shed 3 bases, with 14 bases lying between them. The CDR3 totals 15 residues. In DNA form, the CDR3 reads TGTGCCAGCAGCGTATCGGGTAGCTTGGGCTACGAGCAGTACTTC. It is translated as CASSVSGSLGYEQYF.

V is TRBV5-1 and J is TRBJ2-3; 11 bases match TRBD2. CDR3 length equals 15 residues. The germline CDR1 and CDR2 sequences are SGHRS and YFSETQ. Trimming at V came to 5 bases and at J to 6 bases, leaving 8 bases not matched to a gene. CDR3 region: CASRLTSGSKDTQYF. For the CDR3, the DNA is TGCGCCAGCAGACTTACTAGCGGGAGCAAGGATACGCAGTATTTT.

This chain joins TRBV7-6 and TRBJ2-5; the D gene is possibly TRBD2 (6 bases). This CDR3 spans 17 amino acids. Trimming stripped 1 base from V and 2 bases from J, with 17 bases between. Germline-derived CDR1 and CDR2 are SGHVS and FNYEAQ. CDR3 bases: TGTGCCAGCAGCTTAGGCCTGCGGGGTGGGGGGCAAGAGACCCAGTACTTC. This gives the protein CASSLGLRGGGQETQYF.

The chain joins TRBV28 to TRBJ2-7, with 14 bases aligning to TRBD2. Trimming removed 5 bases from V and 7 bases from J; junction bases left unmatched: 19. The CDR3 extends over 19 amino acids. CDR1 MDHEN and CDR2 SYDVKM come from the germline V gene. The CDR3 DNA sequence: TGTGCCAGCAGTCCCCTCAGTCGACTAGCGGGAGGGACCAGGGGGGAGCAGTACTTC. The encoded protein is CASSPLSRLAGGTRGEQYF.

This chain connects TRBV28 to TRBJ1-2; 8 bases align to TRBD1. V lost 6 bases, J lost 8 bases, and 5 bases stayed unmatched. This CDR3 has 12 amino acids. CDR1 MDHEN and CDR2 SYDVKM come from the germline V gene. In DNA, the CDR3 is TGTGCCAGCAGGCTGCAGGGGGCGGGCTACACCTTC. It yields the protein CASRLQGAGYTF.

As regards this clone: Other DNA sequences from this sample encode an identical CDR3 as well. The chain is built from TRBV19 and TRBJ1-5; D unclear. CDR3 length equals 11 residues. The V gene's germline CDR1 is LNHDA and CDR2 SQIVND (reference sequence). Deletions cut 9 bases from V and 3 bases from J, with 6 bases between. The DNA of the CDR3 is TGTGCCAGCGGAAACAATCAGCCCCAGCATTTT. Translated: CASGNNQPQHF.

The rearrangement joins TRBV11-3 to TRBJ2-1; 14 bases line up with TRBD2. J lost 3 bases, V lost 1 base, and 11 bases had no gene match. Germline V lookup: CDR1 SGHNT, CDR2 YENEEA. This CDR3 is built from 20 residues. The CDR3 spells CASSLGWGNGTSGSYNEQFF. In DNA, the CDR3 is TGTGCCAGCAGCTTAGGGTGGGGAAACGGGACTAGCGGGAGCTACAATGAGCAGTTCTTC.

The J gene is TRBJ1-3, the V gene TRBV11-2, with D possibly TRBD1 on 6 matching bases. This CDR3 region has 15 residues. Germline V gene data show CDR1 as SGHAT and CDR2 as FQNNGV. Trimming took 5 bases from V and 3 from J, leaving 14 bases between them. In nucleotides, the CDR3 is TGTGCCAGCAGCGCATCGACAGGCTATGGAAACACCATATATTTT. Translation gives CASSASTGYGNTIYF.

This chain links TRBV28 with TRBJ1-2, with unresolved D. Germline V gene data show CDR1 as MDHEN and CDR2 as SYDVKM. The V end lost 6 bases, the J end lost 7 bases, and 15 bases lay between the germline ends. CDR3 length equals 13 residues. The CDR3 DNA is TGTGCCAGCAGGCCGGACGGCGGCGCTGGCTACACCTTC. Translating it yields CASRPDGGAGYTF.

This chain connects TRBV7-2 to TRBJ2-4; TRBD1 or TRBD2 may be the D gene (7 bases each). Deletions cut 5 bases from V and 1 base from J, with 21 bases between. The CDR3 loop spans 18 amino acids. Germline V gene data show CDR1 as SGHTA and CDR2 as FQGNSA. The CDR3 bases are TGTGCCAGCAGCCCCCGGGGGGAGGGGGCGTGGGCCAAAAACATTCAGTACTTC. Amino acids: CASSPRGEGAWAKNIQYF.

The chain carries TRBV6-5 and TRBJ2-2; 11 nucleotides agree with TRBD2. The CDR3 is 15 amino acids. Germline lookup yields CDR1 MNHEY and CDR2 SVGAGI. V gave up 4 bases and J gave up 7 bases; unmatched junction bases: 5. This CDR3 is CASSSSGGPRGELFF. The CDR3 DNA reads as TGTGCCAGCAGTTCTAGCGGGGGGCCCCGCGGGGAGCTGTTTTTT.

The chain recombines TRBV27 with TRBJ1-3; TRBD1 might be the D (6 bases). V shed 5 bases and J shed 2 bases, with 13 bases lying between them. The CDR3 is 15 amino acids. Germline V gene data show CDR1 as MNHEY and CDR2 as SMNVEV (reference sequence). CDR3 in amino acids: CASSIRGLAGNTIYF. For the CDR3, the DNA is TGTGCCAGCAGTATCAGGGGACTTGCTGGAAACACCATATATTTT.

The chain carries TRBV29-1 and TRBJ2-7; D not certain. With 2 bases removed from V and 5 bases from J, the gap between germline ends came to 13 bases. The germline CDR1 and CDR2 sequences are SQVTM and ANQGSEA. The CDR3 has 13 amino acids. The CDR3 coding sequence is TGCAGCGTTGAACCGCTCTTAAAACACGAGCAGTACTTC. As protein: CSVEPLLKHEQYF.

The V gene is TRBV5-1, the J gene TRBJ2-1; 9 nucleotides agree with TRBD1. Unmatched junction bases numbered 11, after V lost 7 bases and J lost 3 bases. Germline V gene lookup returns CDR1 SGHRS and CDR2 YFSETQ. The CDR3 spans 16 residues. CDR3 bases: TGCGCCAGCTCACAGGGGGCTTCGTCGGTCTACAATGAGCAGTTCTTC. Translating it yields CASSQGASSVYNEQFF. The entire variable domain, with the rest obtained from reference TRBV5-1 and TRBJ2-1, is as follows: KAGVTQTPRYLIKTRGQQVTLSCSPISGHRSVSWYQQTPGQGLQFLFEYFSETQRNKGNFPGRFSGRQFSNSRSEMNVSTLELGDSALYLCASSQGASSVYNEQFFGPGTRLTVL.

The V gene is TRBV27, the J gene TRBJ2-3; weak D call: TRBD2 (5 bases). In germline, CDR1 is MNHEY, CDR2 SMNVEV (reference sequence). The CDR3 contains 16 residues. The ends were cut back, 5 bases at V and 4 bases at J, with 19 bases in the middle. The CDR3 nucleotides read TGTGCCAGCAGTCCCTCCGGGATGGGGTTCGCAGATACGCAGTATTTT. Its translation is CASSPSGMGFADTQYF.

With regard to this clone: Other DNA sequences in the same sample also yield this CDR3. The genes are TRBV28 and TRBJ1-3, with D possibly matching TRBD1 (6 bases). Germline V lookup: CDR1 MDHEN, CDR2 SYDVKM. This CDR3 has 15 amino acids. Trimming left V 2 bases short and J 2 bases short, with 10 bases between. The CDR3 loop is CASSLTQGTGNTIYF. For the CDR3, the DNA is TGTGCCAGCAGTTTAACACAGGGAACTGGAAACACCATATATTTT. The whole variable domain, filled in from reference TRBV28 and TRBJ1-3, reads DVKVTQSSRYLVKRTGEKVFLECVQDMDHENMFWYRQDPGLGLRLIYFSYDVKMKEKGDIPEGYSVSREKKERFSLILESASTNQTSMYLCASSLTQGTGNTIYFGEGSWLTVV.

The chain recombines TRBV6-6 with TRBJ2-7, with a tentative D call TRBD1 (6 bases). This CDR3 region has 16 residues. Germline V gene lookup returns CDR1 MNHNY and CDR2 SVGAGI (reference sequence). Between the trimmed V and J ends, which lost 2 bases and 3 bases, there was a span of 17 bases. CDR3 sequence (DNA): TGTGCCAGCAGTTACGCCGTGGGGGACAAGAGCTACGAGCAGTACTTC. It codes for CASSYAVGDKSYEQYF.